The 6 T cell receptor beta chains in this list originate from one sample, sequenced in a study of T-cell reconstitution after alpha-beta-depleted transplantation in children. The authors prepared the TCRbeta library with unique molecular identifiers. TCRdb re-called the PCR reads through MiXCR, storing one row per CDR3 protein. The data contain about 980,000 distinct CDR3 sequences, around 30% of them singletons. This specimen was PBMCs, mostly from graft donor cells, taken 360 days after TCRalphabeta/CD19-depleted stem cell transplant. The receptors were sampled from a boy younger than two who had a stem cell transplant for SCID, so the T cells may come from the graft donor.

This clonotype was picked up many times. The V and J genes are TRBV5-1 and TRBJ1-1, with unresolved D. The CDR3 loop spans 13 amino acids. CDR1 is SGHRS, CDR2 YFSETQ, per germline. V dropped 0 bases and J dropped 5 bases, with 8 bases sitting between them. CDR3 in DNA: TGCGCCAGCAGCTTGGATGGCTATACTGAAGCTTTCTTT. Its protein product is CASSLDGYTEAFF.

This clonotype occurred many times. The J gene is TRBJ1-6, the V gene TRBV12-3 or TRBV12-4; D unresolved. CDR3 length: 13 residues. Between the trimmed V and J ends, which lost 2 bases and 7 bases, there was a span of 6 bases. In DNA form, the CDR3 reads TGTGCCAGCAGTTTAAGTCAAAATTCACCCCTCCACTTT. It is translated as CASSLSQNSPLHF.

This clonotype was recorded only once. V gene TRBV7-9 combines with J gene TRBJ1-2; D uncertain. V lost 7 bases, J lost 4 bases, and 19 bases lay in between. The CDR3 covers 15 residues. Germline V lookup: CDR1 SEHNR, CDR2 FQNEAQ (reference sequence). CDR3: CASTLTLGRAYGYTF. The CDR3 DNA is TGTGCCAGCACCTTGACCCTGGGGAGGGCCTATGGCTACACCTTC.

The chain is built from TRBV12-3 or TRBV12-4 and TRBJ1-5, with no clear D. Trimming removed 2 bases from V and 6 bases from J, with 17 bases in between. The CDR3 runs to 16 residues. The CDR3 sequence is CASSLMSRVRGQPQHF. The CDR3 coding sequence is TGTGCCAGCAGTTTAATGTCTCGGGTCAGAGGTCAGCCCCAGCATTTT.

V gene TRBV20-1 combines with J gene TRBJ2-2, with TRBD1 as a possible D gene (5 bases). Germline V CDR1 and CDR2: DFQATT, SNEGSKA (reference sequence). The CDR3 runs to 15 residues. V lost 2 bases and J lost 1, with 11 bases in between. As DNA, the CDR3 is TGCAGTGCTAGACCTACGACAGAGAACACCGGGGAGCTGTTTTTT. This sequence encodes CSARPTTENTGELFF.

This clonotype came up a few times. The rearrangement links TRBV6-5 to TRBJ2-3; 7 bases are shared with TRBD2. From germline, CDR1 is MNHEY and CDR2 SVGAGI. The CDR3 length is 17 residues. Trimming removed 4 bases from V and 0 bases from J; junction bases left unmatched: 10. The CDR3 DNA reads TGTGCCAGCAGTTGGGGGTTTACCGGGGGGAGCACAGATACGCAGTATTTT. It encodes CASSWGFTGGSTDTQYF.